A single sample is the source of the 9 T cell receptor beta chains below, sequenced in a study of identical twins. TCRdb re-derived calls from the 5' RACE reads in MiXCR, one entry per CDR3 protein. The sample has roughly 570,000 distinct CDR3 sequences; roughly 9.9% are singletons. The data were also submitted as part of a second study, on yellow fever vaccine responses in identical twins.

Source material: PBMCs. All receptors come from a woman aged 18-35 years in good health.

This clonotype occurred many times. The J gene is TRBJ1-2, the V gene TRBV29-1; no clear D. Germline V lookup: CDR1 SQVTM, CDR2 ANQGSEA. There are 12 residues in the CDR3. Trimming cost V 4 bases and J 5 bases, with 11 bases left between them. CDR3 DNA: TGCAGCGTTGGGGGAGACAAGTATGGCTACACCTTC. It is translated as CSVGGDKYGYTF.

The table lists this clonotype with a few counts. This chain uses TRBV4-3 with TRBJ2-1, with a possible D match to TRBD2 (6 bases). From germline, CDR1 is LGHNA and CDR2 YSLEER. This CDR3 has 17 amino acids. V was cut by 4 bases and J by 5 bases, with 21 bases left in between. DNA of the CDR3: TGCGCCAGCAGCCCATGGAATGGCGGGGAGCTGGACAATGAGCAGTTCTTC. This gives the protein CASSPWNGGELDNEQFF.

This clonotype was counted at least ten times. The chain is built from TRBV12-3 or TRBV12-4 and TRBJ1-1; TRBD1 might be the D (6 bases). V lost 6 bases and J 3 bases, leaving 17 bases between the germline ends. The CDR3 is 15 residues long. The CDR3 loop reads CASRTGKALHTEAFF. The DNA of the CDR3 is TGTGCCAGCAGAACAGGGAAGGCCCTACACACTGAAGCTTTCTTT.

This clonotype has at least ten counts. The CDR3 spells CASSQDGGSLDTQYF. Written as DNA, the CDR3 is TGCGCCAGCAGCCAAGACGGCGGGAGCTTAGATACGCAGTATTTT. The V and J genes are TRBV4-1 and TRBJ2-3; 7 bases are shared with TRBD2. Germline trimming cut 0 bases from V and 5 bases from J; bases unmatched to any gene: 5. Per the germline V gene, CDR1 is MGHRA and CDR2 is YSYEKL. This CDR3 is built from 15 residues.

This clonotype was picked up many times. The genes are TRBV7-2 and TRBJ2-7; a weak D match, TRBD1 (5 bases). The CDR3 has 13 residues. The V end lost 5 bases, the J end lost 2 bases, and 10 bases lay between the germline ends. Germline V gives CDR1 SGHTA, CDR2 FQGNSA. In nucleotides, the CDR3 is TGTGCCAGCAGCCATCAGGGTACCTACGAGCAGTACTTC. Translation: CASSHQGTYEQYF. The whole variable domain, filled in from reference TRBV7-2 and TRBJ2-7, reads GAGVSQSPSNKVTEKGKDVELRCDPISGHTALYWYRQSLGQGLEFLIYFQGNSAPDKSGLPSDRFSAERTGGSVSTLTIQRTQQEDSAVYLCASSHQGTYEQYFGPGTRLTVT.

This clonotype was detected many times. J is TRBJ2-1 and V is TRBV19; TRBD2 agrees at 7 bases. The CDR3 loop spans 18 amino acids. The junction had 16 bases not matched to a gene; V was cut back by 2 bases and J by 6 bases. The germline CDR1 and CDR2 sequences are LNHDA and SQIVND (reference sequence). For the CDR3, the DNA is TGTGCCAGTAGTATATTCCCCTCGGCGGGAGACCCCTCCAATGAGCAGTTCTTC. Amino acids: CASSIFPSAGDPSNEQFF.

This clonotype was seen ten or more times. The chain employs TRBV5-1 and TRBJ2-1; no firm D call. Between the trimmed V and J ends, which lost 0 bases and 6 bases, there was a span of 16 bases. The CDR3 covers 16 residues. Looked up from germline, CDR1 is SGHRS and CDR2 is YFSETQ. CDR3 nucleotide sequence: TGCGCCAGCAGCTTGGATTTGGTAGAGTGGGGCAATGAGCAGTTCTTC. Its protein product is CASSLDLVEWGNEQFF.

The gene calls are TRBV6-2 or TRBV6-3 and TRBJ2-1; D perhaps matches TRBD1 (5 bases). The germline V gene encodes CDR1 MNHEY and CDR2 SVGEGT. The CDR3 covers 14 residues. V lost 2 bases and J 10 bases, leaving 15 bases between the germline ends. The CDR3 spells CASSYGPGLSEQFF. CDR3 coding DNA: TGTGCCAGCAGTTACGGGCCAGGGCTTAGCGAGCAGTTCTTC.

This clonotype has more than one count but fewer than ten. The chain is built from TRBV7-9 and TRBJ1-5; tentative D call: TRBD1 (5 bases). The germline V and J ends were trimmed by 5 bases and 3 bases, with 11 bases remaining between them. Germline CDR1 and CDR2: SEHNR and FQNEAQ (reference sequence). There are 14 residues in the CDR3. The CDR3 protein is CASSVQGNNQPQHF. CDR3 nucleotides: TGTGCCAGCAGCGTCCAGGGAAACAATCAGCCCCAGCATTTT.